The 31 T cell receptor beta chains in this list originate from one sample, sequenced in a study of blood T cells in healthy people across ages (dated by TCRdb to about 2015). The library relied on 5' RACE. The instrument given in TCRdb is Illumina HiSeq 2500. A second PCR of about 6 to 11 cycles was performed with a sample-barcoded 5' primer and a J-beta primer mix. TCRdb handled the public reads itself, with Q25 trimming in fastp and clone calling in MiXCR, and kept productive beta chains. Every entry covers one CDR3 protein and lists the most common genes and DNA from its rows. In all, the sample holds roughly 790,000 distinct CDR3 sequences, and 40% to 45% of those were seen once. Clones ranked in the top ten supply 20% to 25% of the sample. The source material was blood. All receptors derive from a woman aged 55-69 years in good health.

This clonotype was recorded once. V and J are TRBV11-1 and TRBJ2-3, with D hard to call. The germline gives CDR1 SGHAT, CDR2 FQDESV (reference sequence). Trimming pared 3 bases from V and 1 base from J, leaving 11 bases between. CDR3 length: 15 residues. In nucleotides, the CDR3 is TGTGCCAGCAGCTTTAAGCGCGGAGGCACAGATACGCAGTATTTT. Encoded protein: CASSFKRGGTDTQYF.

A remark on this clonotype: Its ends do not fully match the called genes, so a read error is possible. The V and J genes are TRBV6-2 or TRBV6-3 and TRBJ2-7; D is uncertain. Germline CDR1 reads MNHEY; CDR2 reads SVGEGT. This CDR3 is 18 amino acids long. This CDR3 reads CASGTLARQSVVSYGQYF. The CDR3 DNA follows: TGTGCCAGCGGAACCCTTGCCCGGCAGAGCGTGGTCTCCTACGGGCAGTACTTC.

This clonotype showed up just once. The junction departs from germline at one end; a sequencing error may be responsible. The V and J genes are TRBV20-1 and TRBJ2-5; 7 bases map to TRBD1. Judging by the DNA end, TRBJ2-7 fits better; the J call may be wrong. The V gene's germline CDR1 is DFQATT and CDR2 SNEGSKA (reference sequence). The CDR3 has 18 amino acids. This chain's CDR3 is CSTRDYLGQGVGLAEQYF. The CDR3 DNA is TGCAGTACTAGAGATTATCTGGGGCAGGGGGTAGGGTTGGCCGAGCAGTACTTC.

This clonotype was counted only a few times. This chain connects TRBV10-3 to TRBJ2-1; 14 bases agree with TRBD2. The CDR3 runs to 19 residues. The V segment lost 5 bases and the J segment 1 base; nucleotides outside the gene matches: 10. The germline V gene encodes CDR1 ENHRY and CDR2 SYGVKD. The CDR3 coding sequence is TGTGCCATCAGTAGGGGACTAGCGGGGGCCCTCCCGTCCTACAATGAGCAGTTCTTC. Translated, it gives CAISRGLAGALPSYNEQFF.

V gene TRBV12-3 or TRBV12-4 combines with J gene TRBJ1-4, with D unresolved. Trimming took off 5 bases at V and 8 bases at J, with 18 bases between the two ends. CDR3 length equals 15 residues. Here the CDR3 reads CASSPTVITLEKLFF. CDR3 DNA: TGTGCCAGCAGTCCTACAGTGATTACTCTAGAAAAACTGTTTTTT.

The J gene is TRBJ1-1, the V gene TRBV7-9, with D maybe TRBD1 (5 bases). Deletions cut 8 bases from V and 5 bases from J, with 15 bases between. The germline CDR1 and CDR2 sequences are SEHNR and FQNEAQ (reference sequence). The CDR3 runs 13 residues. The CDR3 DNA reads TGTGCCAGCTGCGCCGGCGGGGGTACTGAAGCTTTCTTT. This sequence encodes CASCAGGGTEAFF.

The genes are TRBV5-6 and TRBJ2-5, with D hard to call. The end of the DNA fits TRBJ2-7 better, so the J call may be wrong. Germline-derived CDR1 and CDR2 are SGHDT and YYEEEE. The CDR3 is 14 residues long. DNA for the CDR3: TGTGCCAGCAGCGCTTCTCCGCTACACTACGAGCAGTACTTC. Encoded protein: CASSASPLHYEQYF.

There are a few counts of this clonotype. This rearrangement joins TRBV7-7 to TRBJ1-1, with unresolved D. The V end was cut by 7 bases, the J end by 2 bases, with 11 bases between. Germline CDR1 reads SSHAT; CDR2 reads FNYEAQ (reference sequence). This CDR3 comprises 13 residues. CDR3 residues: CASIPQKNTEAFF. The CDR3 bases are TGTGCCAGCATACCACAGAAAAACACTGAAGCTTTCTTT.

J is TRBJ1-1 and V is TRBV25-1, with D perhaps TRBD1 (5 bases). The length of the CDR3 is 15 residues. The germline V gene has CDR1 MGHDK and CDR2 SYGVNS. Trimming pared 4 bases from V and 1 base from J, leaving 13 bases between. In DNA, the CDR3 is TGTGCCAGCAGTGTGCAGTTGGGGGGGAACACTGAAGCTTTCTTT. Protein: CASSVQLGGNTEAFF.

V usage is TRBV7-2 and J usage is TRBJ2-1; 10 bases match TRBD1. The CDR3 is 15 amino acids. V lost 5 bases to trimming and J lost 8 bases; unmatched junction nucleotides: 9. Germline V gene data show CDR1 as SGHTA and CDR2 as FQGNSA. CDR3 nucleotide sequence: TGTGCCAGCAGCCGGCAGGGACAGGGGATCGATGAGCAGTTCTTC. It is translated as CASSRQGQGIDEQFF.

The V gene is TRBV18, the J gene TRBJ1-2, with D possibly matching TRBD1 (5 bases). The CDR3 runs to 15 residues. V was clipped by 3 bases and J by 2 bases, with 13 bases between them. The germline V gene has CDR1 KGHSH and CDR2 LQKENI. CDR3 sequence reads: CASSPGQAKNYGYTF. The CDR3 nucleotides are TGTGCCAGCTCACCGGGGCAGGCAAAAAACTATGGCTACACCTTC.

In this sample, this clonotype turned up once. The rearrangement links TRBV10-3 to TRBJ2-2, with 10 bases fitting TRBD1. V lost 8 bases and J lost 5; bases outside the gene matches: 8. CDR3 size: 15 residues. Germline assignment: CDR1 ENHRY and CDR2 SYGVKD. CDR3 amino acids: CAISRQGAGTGELFF. The DNA for the CDR3 is TGTGCCATCTCCAGACAGGGGGCAGGGACCGGGGAGCTGTTTTTT.

This clonotype occurred a few times. V is TRBV5-1 and J is TRBJ2-3; D is tentatively TRBD1 or TRBD2 (5 bases each). The CDR3 is made up of 12 amino acids. V lost 4 bases and J lost 6, with 9 bases in between. Germline assignment: CDR1 SGHRS and CDR2 YFSETQ. CDR3 sequence reads: CASSDEGDTQYF. The CDR3 bases are TGCGCCAGCAGCGACGAGGGGGATACGCAGTATTTT.

This sequence joins TRBV27 and TRBJ2-4; no firm D call. This CDR3 spans 13 amino acids. Germline V gene data show CDR1 as MNHEY and CDR2 as SMNVEV (reference sequence). Between the trimmed V and J ends, which lost 6 bases and 0 bases, there was a span of 6 bases. The CDR3 sequence is CASSVEAKNIQYF. CDR3 nucleotides: TGTGCCAGCAGCGTGGAAGCCAAAAACATTCAGTACTTC.

Turning to this clonotype: One junction end disagrees with the germline gene, perhaps due to a read error. The rearrangement links TRBV7-3 to TRBJ2-3; 12 nucleotides align to TRBD2. Germline CDR1 is SGHTA and CDR2 is FQGTGA. The CDR3 is 15 residues long. DNA for the CDR3: TGTGTCAGCAGCCCAGGACTAGCGGGAACAGATACGCAGTATTTT. This translates into CVSSPGLAGTDTQYF.

The V call is TRBV5-8, the J call TRBJ2-3; 8 bases fit TRBD2. J lost 4 bases, V lost 0 bases, and 10 bases had no gene match. Germline V gene lookup returns CDR1 SGHTS and CDR2 YDEGEE. This CDR3 has 17 residues. CDR3 in DNA: TGTGCCAGCAGCTTGGGTAGACTAGCGAGCAATTCAGATACGCAGTATTTT. Translation: CASSLGRLASNSDTQYF. Together with reference TRBV5-8 and TRBJ2-3, the CDR3 gives the full variable domain: EAGVTQSPTHLIKTRGQQATLRCSPISGHTSVYWYQQALGLGLQFLLWYDEGEERNRGNFPPRFSGRQFPNYSSELNVNALELEDSALYLCASSLGRLASNSDTQYFGPGTRLTVL.

This clonotype was picked up many times. The CDR3 region has the DNA TGTGCCAGCACCCCGGGACAAGGTCCCTACGAGCAGTACTTC. The encoded protein is CASTPGQGPYEQYF. V and J are TRBV7-2 and TRBJ2-7; D perhaps matches TRBD1 (6 bases). CDR1 SGHTA and CDR2 FQGNSA come from the germline V gene. This CDR3 is built from 14 residues. V lost 7 bases and J lost 2, with 15 bases in between. The full variable domain, rest sourced from reference TRBV7-2 and TRBJ2-7, is GAGVSQSPSNKVTEKGKDVELRCDPISGHTALYWYRQSLGQGLEFLIYFQGNSAPDKSGLPSDRFSAERTGGSVSTLTIQRTQQEDSAVYLCASTPGQGPYEQYFGPGTRLTVT.

There are a few counts of this clonotype. V and J are TRBV28 and TRBJ2-7, with TRBD1 identical over 8 bases. This CDR3 spans 15 amino acids. Losses at the gene ends were 4 bases for V and 4 bases for J; bases not matched to a gene: 9. Germline values: CDR1 MDHEN, CDR2 SYDVKM. The CDR3 sequence: CASSYGQGLVYEQYF. As DNA, the CDR3 is TGTGCCAGCAGTTACGGACAGGGACTTGTTTACGAGCAGTACTTC. Full variable domain (outside the CDR3, taken from reference TRBV28 and TRBJ2-7): DVKVTQSSRYLVKRTGEKVFLECVQDMDHENMFWYRQDPGLGLRLIYFSYDVKMKEKGDIPEGYSVSREKKERFSLILESASTNQTSMYLCASSYGQGLVYEQYFGPGTRLTVT.

This chain joins TRBV10-3 and TRBJ2-7, with 9 nucleotides matching TRBD1. The CDR3 is 15 amino acids. The V segment lost 1 base and the J segment 6 bases; nucleotides outside the gene matches: 7. CDR1 is ENHRY, CDR2 SYGVKD, per germline. The CDR3, as DNA: TGTGCCATCAGTGAGTTTGGACAGGGGAGTGGCGAGCAGTACTTC. Protein product: CAISEFGQGSGEQYF.

This clonotype was seen many times. Being one base from a much bigger clone, this may be a read error. J is TRBJ2-7 and V is TRBV7-2, with 16 bases matching TRBD2. The germline V gene has CDR1 SGHTA and CDR2 FQGNSA. CDR3 size: 20 residues. Trimming took 2 bases from V and 7 from J; bases not matched to a gene: 17. For the CDR3, the DNA is TGTGCCAGCAGCTTACCCCCCGGGACTAGCGGGGGGGCCATTAGAAATGAGCAGTACTTC. Its translation is CASSLPPGTSGGAIRNEQYF.

As regards this clonotype: One end of the junction is discordant with germline, which a read error may explain. The chain links TRBV15 to TRBJ1-5, with D uncertain. Germline assignment: CDR1 LNHNV and CDR2 YYDKDF (reference sequence). The CDR3 extends over 15 amino acids. The DNA for the CDR3 is TGTGCCACCACCAGAGGCAGGAAGGCAGATCGGCCCCAGCATTTT. Translation: CATTRGRKADRPQHF.

This clonotype has a handful of counts. The V call is TRBV14, the J call TRBJ2-5; D call uncertain. Trimming left V 0 bases short and J 2 bases short, with 10 bases between. Germline V gene sequence: CDR1 SGHDN, CDR2 FVKESK. This CDR3 contains 15 residues. In nucleotides, the CDR3 is TGTGCCAGCAGCCAAGACGGAGCGAGGCAAGAGACCCAGTACTTC. As protein: CASSQDGARQETQYF.

The chain carries TRBV30 and TRBJ1-5, with D maybe TRBD1 (5 bases). The CDR3 spans 12 residues. Germline V gives CDR1 GTSNPN, CDR2 SVGIG (reference sequence). V lost 5 bases and J 5 bases, leaving 10 bases between the germline ends. The CDR3 is CAWARGDQPQHF. The CDR3 bases are TGTGCCTGGGCGAGGGGAGATCAGCCCCAGCATTTT.

The sample holds a few counts of this clonotype. The V call is TRBV7-9, the J call TRBJ2-1, with 9 nucleotides matching TRBD2. The CDR3 runs to 17 residues. CDR1 SEHNR and CDR2 FQNEAQ come from the germline V gene (reference sequence). Unmatched junction bases numbered 11, after V lost 2 bases and J lost 6 bases. The chain's CDR3 is CASSLRPRAGGPNEQFF. The CDR3, as DNA: TGTGCCAGCAGCTTACGGCCCAGGGCGGGGGGGCCCAATGAGCAGTTCTTC.

The chain carries TRBV20-1 and TRBJ2-1; D is perhaps TRBD2 (7 bases). V lost 6 bases, J lost 0 bases, and 18 bases lay in between. Germline values: CDR1 DFQATT, CDR2 SNEGSKA (reference sequence). The CDR3 sequence is 16 residues long. The CDR3 loop is CSAPKGGGSSYNEQFF. The CDR3 DNA sequence: TGCAGTGCCCCCAAGGGGGGGGGAAGCTCCTACAATGAGCAGTTCTTC.

The chain links TRBV20-1 to TRBJ1-4; TRBD1 aligns across 7 bases. The CDR3 has 14 residues. Germline V lookup: CDR1 DFQATT, CDR2 SNEGSKA (reference sequence). The J segment lost 5 bases and the V segment lost 0 bases, leaving 3 bases of the junction unmatched. The CDR3 loop is CSARETGENEKLFF. CDR3 bases: TGCAGTGCTAGAGAAACAGGGGAGAATGAAAAACTGTTTTTT.

The V call is TRBV10-3, the J call TRBJ1-2; 8 positions agree with TRBD1. V lost 8 bases, J lost 5 bases, and 7 bases stayed unmatched. Germline CDR1 is ENHRY and CDR2 is SYGVKD. This CDR3 is built from 13 residues. CDR3 loop: CAILGTGEYGYTF. The CDR3 nucleotides are TGTGCCATCCTAGGGACAGGAGAATATGGCTACACCTTC.

Of note for this clonotype: A much larger clone differs from this one at a single base, so this may be a read error. As the CDR3 is not closed by the conserved phenylalanine or tryptophan, this likely results from a read error. This CDR3 is CSVDRGTSYEQYL. In DNA, the CDR3 is TGCAGCGTTGATAGAGGGACTTCCTACGAGCAGTACCTC. The rearrangement joins TRBV29-1 to TRBJ2-5, with TRBD2 as a possible D gene (6 bases). The closer fit of TRBJ2-7 to the DNA end suggests the J call may be wrong. This CDR3 region has 13 residues. Germline V lookup: CDR1 SQVTM, CDR2 ANQGSEA.

At least ten counts were recorded for this clonotype. The chain recombines TRBV9 with TRBJ2-1; D gene unclear. Germline V CDR1 and CDR2: SGDLS, YYNGEE. The CDR3 has 11 amino acids. V was shortened by 0 bases and J by 9 bases, with 4 bases between the two germline ends. The DNA for the CDR3 is TGTGCCAGCAGCGTAGGGAGTGAGCAGTTCTTC. It encodes CASSVGSEQFF.

V and J are TRBV7-9 and TRBJ1-4; D not certain. This CDR3 region has 15 residues. Trimming removed 2 bases from V and 0 bases from J, with 7 bases in between. CDR1 and CDR2 from the germline V gene are SEHNR and FQNEAQ (reference sequence). CDR3 region: CASSLSQSTNEKLFF. CDR3 DNA sequence: TGTGCCAGCAGCTTAAGTCAGTCAACTAATGAAAAACTGTTTTTT.

This clonotype was observed many times. V gene TRBV5-1 combines with J gene TRBJ2-6; TRBD1 matches at 7 bases. The CDR3 covers 17 residues. V lost 0 bases and J lost 0; bases outside the gene matches: 3. Germline V gene lookup returns CDR1 SGHRS and CDR2 YFSETQ. As DNA, the CDR3 is TGCGCCAGCAGCTTGGAGACAGGGAGCTCTGGGGCCAACGTCCTGACTTTC. Its protein is CASSLETGSSGANVLTF.